A single sample gave rise to the 18 T cell receptor beta chains below, sequenced in a study of T cell responses to AZD1222 COVID-19 vaccine. The data were produced by immunoSEQ multiplex PCR, yet TCRdb's version contains in-frame clones alone and is incomplete. The table shows some 170,000 clones, with 85% to 90% occurring only once. The material sequenced was peripheral blood, taken on day 0 of AZD1222 vaccination. These TCRs come from an adult in good health.

V is TRBV30 and J is TRBJ1-5, with D perhaps matching TRBD1 (5 bases). Looked up from germline, CDR1 is GTSNPN and CDR2 is SVGIG (reference sequence). Trimming left V 1 base short and J 2 bases short, with 6 bases between. The CDR3 covers 13 residues. This CDR3 reads CAWSEQGNQPQHF. CDR3 DNA: TGTGCCTGGAGTGAACAGGGCAATCAGCCCCAGCATTTT.

The chain recombines TRBV18 with TRBJ1-6; TRBD1 agrees at 8 bases. Germline assignment: CDR1 KGHSH and CDR2 LQKENI. J lost 10 bases, V lost 3 bases, and 5 bases had no gene match. This CDR3 region has 14 residues. Written as DNA, the CDR3 is TGTGCCAGCTCACCGGACAGGGAGTGGTCACCCCTCCACTTT. Encoded protein: CASSPDREWSPLHF. Full variable domain (remainder filled in from reference TRBV18 and TRBJ1-6): NAGVMQNPRHLVRRRGQEARLRCSPMKGHSHVYWYRQLPEEGLKFMVYLQKENIIDESGMPKERFSAEFPKEGPSILRIQQVVRGDSAAYFCASSPDREWSPLHFGNGTRLTVT.

The chain combines TRBV25-1 with TRBJ1-2, with 9 bases matching TRBD1. The V and J ends lost 2 bases and 9 bases, in that order; junction bases with no gene match: 10. The CDR3 spans 15 residues. Germline V gene lookup returns CDR1 MGHDK and CDR2 SYGVNS. The chain's CDR3 is CASSEPGQGPLSYTF. For the CDR3, the DNA is TGTGCCAGCAGTGAACCGGGACAGGGTCCTCTTAGCTACACCTTC.

The chain employs TRBV5-6 and TRBJ1-5; the D is unclear. This CDR3 has 14 residues. The V end lost 1 base, the J end lost 3 bases, and 8 bases lay between the germline ends. Germline V gene data show CDR1 as SGHDT and CDR2 as YYEEEE. The CDR3 reads CASSLRSINQPQHF. CDR3 sequence (DNA): TGTGCCAGCAGCTTGAGGTCTATCAATCAGCCCCAGCATTTT.

The chain links TRBV23-1 to TRBJ1-5, with D uncertain. TRBV23-1 is annotated as an ORF whose role is uncertain. V lost 4 bases and J 1 base, leaving 5 bases between the germline ends. CDR3 length equals 13 residues. For the CDR3, the DNA is TGCGCCAGCAGTCGAAACAGCAATCAGCCCCAGCATTTT. It encodes CASSRNSNQPQHF.

The chain recombines TRBV5-6 with TRBJ1-6; no firm D call. Per germline, CDR1 SGHDT and CDR2 YYEEEE. The CDR3 is 14 amino acids. Deletions cut 0 bases from V and 3 bases from J, with 4 bases between. The CDR3 DNA reads as TGTGCCAGCAGCTTGGACAGCTATAATTCACCCCTCCACTTT. Residues: CASSLDSYNSPLHF.

J is TRBJ2-7 and V is TRBV7-8, with D possibly matching TRBD1 (6 bases). The V end lost 1 base, the J end lost 5 bases, and 12 bases lay between the germline ends. CDR1 and CDR2 (germline): SGHVS, FQNEAQ. CDR3 length: 14 residues. CDR3 residues: CASSLGGPRNEQYV. The CDR3 DNA reads as TGTGCCAGCAGCTTAGGGGGGCCACGAAACGAGCAGTACGTC.

This chain links TRBV6-5 with TRBJ1-1; TRBD1 agrees at 7 bases. The V gene end was trimmed by 5 bases and the J gene end by 6 bases; junction bases not matched to a gene: 9. This CDR3 contains 14 residues. Germline values: CDR1 MNHEY, CDR2 SVGAGI. The CDR3 bases are TGTGCCAGCAGTATAAGTGGACAGGCGGCTGAAGCTTTCTTT. It encodes CASSISGQAAEAFF.

V and J are TRBV5-1 and TRBJ2-1; D may match TRBD1 or TRBD2 (6 bases each). V lost 0 bases, J lost 9 bases, and 13 bases lay in between. Germline CDR1 is SGHRS and CDR2 is YFSETQ. CDR3 length: 14 residues. Written as DNA, the CDR3 is TGCGCCAGCAGCTTGGTAGGGGGGCCCGGTGAGCAGTTCTTC. Protein: CASSLVGGPGEQFF.

The rearrangement links TRBV28 to TRBJ1-2; unclear D gene. This CDR3 has 11 residues. Germline lookup yields CDR1 MDHEN and CDR2 SYDVKM. Trimming removed 6 bases at V and 4 bases at J, with 6 bases between. Here the CDR3 DNA reads TGTGCCAGCAGGGAGGGCTATGGCTACACCTTC. Amino acid sequence: CASREGYGYTF.

The chain joins TRBV28 to TRBJ2-7, with D perhaps matching TRBD1 or TRBD2 (6 bases each). The CDR3 runs to 14 residues. Germline lookup yields CDR1 MDHEN and CDR2 SYDVKM. With 6 bases removed from V and 4 bases from J, the gap between germline ends came to 16 bases. The CDR3 spells CASRGVQGTYEQYV. The CDR3 region has the DNA TGTGCCAGCAGGGGAGTCCAGGGGACTTACGAGCAGTACGTC.

CDR3 region: CASSGQVGNTEAFF. The CDR3 nucleotides are TGCGCCAGCAGCGGACAGGTTGGGAACACTGAAGCTTTCTTT. The V gene is TRBV5-1, the J gene TRBJ1-1, with 7 bases matching TRBD1. This CDR3 has 14 amino acids. The V gene's germline CDR1 is SGHRS and CDR2 YFSETQ. V shed 4 bases and J 1 base; nucleotides not matched to a gene: 4.

V usage is TRBV7-8 and J usage is TRBJ1-5; 9 nucleotides line up with TRBD1. Germline lookup yields CDR1 SGHVS and CDR2 FQNEAQ. Trimming took 0 bases from V and 4 from J; bases not matched to a gene: 4. The CDR3 is 16 amino acids. The CDR3 DNA reads as TGTGCCAGCAGCTTAGCACAGGGGGCGGGTAATCAGCCCCAGCATTTT. The encoded protein is CASSLAQGAGNQPQHF.

This chain links TRBV6-1 with TRBJ2-5; TRBD2 aligns across 11 bases. V shed 4 bases, J shed 2 bases, and the junction held 9 bases outside the gene matches. CDR3 size: 17 residues. Germline CDR1 and CDR2: MNHNS and SASEGT. For the CDR3, the DNA is TGTGCCAGCAGTGTCTGGGGCGGGACTAGCGGACAAGAGACCCAGTACTTC. Encoded protein: CASSVWGGTSGQETQYF.

The chain has TRBV11-2 and TRBJ1-5; 7 nucleotides line up with TRBD1. The V gene end was trimmed by 4 bases and the J gene end by 4 bases; junction bases not matched to a gene: 4. Germline V lookup: CDR1 SGHAT, CDR2 FQNNGV. The CDR3 consists of 14 residues. The CDR3: CASSSGGVNQPQHF. The CDR3 DNA reads TGTGCCAGCAGCTCAGGGGGGGTTAATCAGCCCCAGCATTTT. Full variable domain (remainder filled in from reference TRBV11-2 and TRBJ1-5): EAGVAQSPRYKIIEKRQSVAFWCNPISGHATLYWYQQILGQGPKLLIQFQNNGVVDDSQLPKDRFSAERLKGVDSTLKIQPAKLEDSAVYLCASSSGGVNQPQHFGDGTRLSIL.

The gene calls are TRBV28 and TRBJ1-1; 7 positions match TRBD1. J lost 1 base, V lost 6 bases, and 14 bases had no gene match. The CDR3 runs to 17 residues. Germline lookup yields CDR1 MDHEN and CDR2 SYDVKM. Written as DNA, the CDR3 is TGTGCCAGCAGCCATGAACAGGGGTTACTAACGAACACTGAAGCTTTCTTT. It codes for CASSHEQGLLTNTEAFF.

The chain couples TRBV9 to TRBJ2-1; D assignment may be TRBD1 or TRBD2 (5 bases each). CDR3 length: 13 amino acids. Looked up from germline, CDR1 is SGDLS and CDR2 is YYNGEE. The ends were cut back, 0 bases at V and 10 bases at J, with 11 bases in the middle. CDR3 DNA: TGTGCCAGCAGCGTAGCGGGGAAGGGGGAGCAGTTCTTC. Translated, it gives CASSVAGKGEQFF. Full variable domain (outside the CDR3, taken from reference TRBV9 and TRBJ2-1): DSGVTQTPKHLITATGQRVTLRCSPRSGDLSVYWYQQSLDQGLQFLIQYYNGEERAKGNILERFSAQQFPDLHSELNLSSLELGDSALYFCASSVAGKGEQFFGPGTRLTVL.

This chain connects TRBV19 to TRBJ1-5; D is uncertain. Germline V lookup: CDR1 LNHDA, CDR2 SQIVND (reference sequence). There are 16 residues in the CDR3. V shed 5 bases and J shed 2 bases, with 16 bases lying between them. This CDR3 reads CASSFRSEVGNQPQHF. The DNA for the CDR3 is TGTGCCAGTAGTTTCCGGTCGGAGGTGGGCAATCAGCCCCAGCATTTT.